A single sample is the source of the 17 T cell receptor beta chains below, sequenced in a study of cytomegalovirus exposure and HLA in healthy donors. Use of 60 Vbeta and 13 Jbeta primers characterized the PCR. Here immunoSEQ multiplex PCR was the method, and the copy in TCRdb shows in-frame clones only, minus some. The sample shows 130,000 or so clones, roughly 70% of them seen only once. Sequencing was carried out using PBMCs. Receptor source: a woman aged 40 to 55 in good health and CMV-seropositive.

V usage is TRBV6-1 and J usage is TRBJ1-1; D perhaps matches TRBD1 (5 bases). The CDR3 contains 14 residues. Germline V gene sequence: CDR1 MNHNS, CDR2 SASEGT. V was clipped by 8 bases and J by 1 base, with 14 bases between them. CDR3 amino acids: CASVYKRGNTEAFF. The CDR3 DNA reads as TGTGCCAGCGTATACAAAAGGGGGAACACTGAAGCTTTCTTT.

The chain carries TRBV9 and TRBJ1-2, with 8 bases that match TRBD1. CDR1 and CDR2 (germline): SGDLS, YYNGEE. This CDR3 region has 14 residues. The trim removed 4 bases at V and 4 bases at J, leaving 6 bases unmatched. CDR3 bases: TGTGCCAGCAGCCCAGGACAGGGTGCCTATGGCTACACCTTC. This encodes CASSPGQGAYGYTF.

The J gene is TRBJ2-7, the V gene TRBV28; TRBD2 matches 8 bases. Germline assignment: CDR1 MDHEN and CDR2 SYDVKM. This CDR3 has 17 amino acids. Trimming at V came to 6 bases and at J to 3 bases, leaving 16 bases not matched to a gene. The CDR3 loop reads CASSTSNLAGGGYEQYF. The DNA for the CDR3 is TGTGCCAGCAGCACCAGCAATCTAGCGGGTGGGGGCTACGAGCAGTACTTC.

A word on this clone: Mismatch with germline at one junction end may stem from a read error. The chain is built from TRBV6-1 and TRBJ2-4, with 7 positions matching TRBD2. This CDR3 comprises 13 residues. Germline V CDR1 and CDR2: MNHNS, SASEGT. CDR3 in amino acids: CASSAGWTSPLAF. The CDR3, as DNA: TGTGCCAGCAGCGCAGGTTGGACTAGTCCCCTTGCGTTC.

The J gene is TRBJ2-3, the V gene TRBV7-6; D remains ambiguous. Trimming shortened V by 5 bases and J by 4 bases, and 10 bases separated the two germline ends. This CDR3 is built from 13 residues. Germline-derived CDR1 and CDR2 are SGHVS and FNYEAQ. The CDR3 DNA reads as TGTGCCAGCAGCCCTTGGTTAGCAGATACGCAGTATTTT. This sequence encodes CASSPWLADTQYF. The full variable domain, rest sourced from reference TRBV7-6 and TRBJ2-3, is GAGVSQSPRYKVTKRGQDVALRCDPISGHVSLYWYRQALGQGPEFLTYFNYEAQQDKSGLPNDRFSAERPEGSISTLTIQRTEQRDSAMYRCASSPWLADTQYFGPGTRLTVL.

The V gene is TRBV7-3, the J gene TRBJ2-1, with TRBD2 identical over 8 bases. CDR1 is SGHTA, CDR2 FQGTGA, per germline. The V and J ends lost 0 bases and 2 bases, in that order; junction bases with no gene match: 3. The CDR3 totals 16 residues. CDR3 in DNA: TGTGCCAGCAGCTTAACGGGGCGGGAGGCCTACAATGAGCAGTTCTTC. This encodes CASSLTGREAYNEQFF.

By share, this clone counts as medium-sized (0.01 to 0.1%). This rearrangement joins TRBV4-2 to TRBJ1-5; tentative D call: TRBD1 (5 bases). The CDR3 length is 16 residues. Germline loops: CDR1 LGHNA, CDR2 YNFKEQ. V dropped 4 bases and J dropped 4 bases, with 17 bases sitting between them. CDR3 protein: CASSPKAQGGNQPQHF. The CDR3 DNA reads TGTGCCAGCAGCCCAAAGGCCCAGGGTGGGAATCAGCCCCAGCATTTT.

V usage is TRBV9 and J usage is TRBJ2-7; 10 bases agree with TRBD2. From germline, CDR1 is SGDLS and CDR2 YYNGEE. The CDR3 has 14 residues. The V and J ends lost 0 bases and 6 bases, in that order; junction bases with no gene match: 3. CDR3 loop: CASSVGAGGGEQYF. Written as DNA, the CDR3 is TGTGCCAGCAGCGTAGGAGCGGGAGGGGGCGAGCAGTACTTC.

V and J are TRBV2 and TRBJ1-5; 8 bases align to TRBD1. V lost 5 bases, J lost 4 bases, and 7 bases stayed unmatched. Per germline, CDR1 SNHLY and CDR2 FYNNEI. The CDR3 has 15 residues. CDR3: CASSKGQGRNQPQHF. Written as DNA, the CDR3 is TGTGCCAGCAGTAAAGGACAGGGAAGGAATCAGCCCCAGCATTTT.

This clone was observed once. V usage is TRBV30 and J usage is TRBJ1-2; TRBD1 matches at 8 bases. With 3 bases clipped from V and 8 bases from J, the junction kept 8 bases outside the gene matches. Germline lookup yields CDR1 GTSNPN and CDR2 SVGIG (reference sequence). The CDR3 runs 13 residues. The CDR3 loop reads CAWSMTGERGYTF. The CDR3 coding sequence is TGTGCCTGGAGCATGACAGGGGAACGGGGCTACACCTTC.

The rearrangement uses TRBV27 and TRBJ1-1; possibly TRBD1 for D (5 bases). The CDR3 spans 15 residues. The V end was cut by 3 bases, the J end by 1 base, with 12 bases between. Looked up from germline, CDR1 is MNHEY and CDR2 is SMNVEV (reference sequence). CDR3 sequence (DNA): TGTGCCAGCAGTTTGAGACAGAGGAGGAACACTGAAGCTTTCTTT. This sequence encodes CASSLRQRRNTEAFF.

This chain uses TRBV5-1 with TRBJ2-2, with 8 bases that match TRBD2. CDR3 length equals 14 residues. V was pared by 3 bases and J by 6 bases, with 4 bases of the junction left unmatched. CDR1 is SGHRS and CDR2 is YFSETQ in the germline V gene. The CDR3 DNA reads TGCGCCAGCAGCTCGGGACTAGTGGCCGGGGAGCTGTTTTTT. Translating gives CASSSGLVAGELFF.

The rearrangement joins TRBV30 to TRBJ2-3; possibly TRBD2 for D (6 bases). Germline V lookup: CDR1 GTSNPN, CDR2 SVGIG (reference sequence). Trimming cost V 3 bases and J 0 bases, with 13 bases left between them. This CDR3 comprises 15 residues. Here the CDR3 reads CAWRVSGLSTDTQYF. The CDR3 DNA reads TGTGCCTGGAGGGTAAGCGGGCTTAGCACAGATACGCAGTATTTT.

V is TRBV4-3 and J is TRBJ2-5; D gene uncertain. TRBJ2-7 explains the end of the DNA better; the J call may be wrong. The CDR3 has 15 residues. The V gene's germline CDR1 is LGHNA and CDR2 YSLEER. The CDR3 protein is CASSQELISPYEQYF. CDR3 bases: TGCGCCAGCAGCCAAGAATTAATAAGCCCCTACGAGCAGTACTTC.

The chain combines TRBV11-2 with TRBJ1-1; a weak D match, TRBD1 (6 bases). The V and J ends lost 5 bases and 0 bases respectively, with 16 bases between them. Germline V CDR1 and CDR2: SGHAT, FQNNGV. This CDR3 is 16 amino acids long. CDR3 sequence: CASSPRTGRMNTEAFF. The CDR3 DNA reads as TGTGCCAGCAGCCCCCGAACAGGGAGAATGAACACTGAAGCTTTCTTT.

This chain links TRBV6-5 with TRBJ2-7; 8 nucleotides agree with TRBD1. V shed 6 bases, J shed 5 bases, and the junction held 9 bases outside the gene matches. The V gene's germline CDR1 is MNHEY and CDR2 SVGAGI. This CDR3 region has 14 residues. CDR3 sequence: CASSLTGDRDEQYF. As DNA, the CDR3 is TGTGCCAGCAGCTTGACAGGGGATAGGGACGAGCAGTACTTC.

This clone was found a few times. The CDR3 protein is CASSLQGSSYNEQFF. CDR3 bases: TGCGCCAGCAGCTTGCAGGGGAGCTCCTACAATGAGCAGTTCTTC. The J gene is TRBJ2-1, the V gene TRBV5-1, with a weak D call TRBD1 (6 bases). Per the germline V gene, CDR1 is SGHRS and CDR2 is YFSETQ. The V gene lost 1 base and the J gene lost 0 bases, with 8 bases spanning the gap. The CDR3 has 15 residues.